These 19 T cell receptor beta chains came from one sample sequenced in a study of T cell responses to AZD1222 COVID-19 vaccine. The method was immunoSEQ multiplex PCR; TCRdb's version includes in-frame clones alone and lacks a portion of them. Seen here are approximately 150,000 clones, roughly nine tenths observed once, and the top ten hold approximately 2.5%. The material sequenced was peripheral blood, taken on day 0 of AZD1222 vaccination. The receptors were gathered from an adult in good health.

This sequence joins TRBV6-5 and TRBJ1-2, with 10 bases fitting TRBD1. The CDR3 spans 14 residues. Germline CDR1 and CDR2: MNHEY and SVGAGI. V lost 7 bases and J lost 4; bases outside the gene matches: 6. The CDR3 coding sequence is TGTGCCAGCAAGGGACAGGGGCGACTCTATGGCTACACCTTC. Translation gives CASKGQGRLYGYTF.

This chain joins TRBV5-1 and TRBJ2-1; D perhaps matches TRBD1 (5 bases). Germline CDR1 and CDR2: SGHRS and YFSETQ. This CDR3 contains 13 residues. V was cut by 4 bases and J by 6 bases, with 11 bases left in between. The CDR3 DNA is TGCGCCAGCAGCAGTGACAGAGCCAATGAGCAGTTCTTC. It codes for CASSSDRANEQFF.

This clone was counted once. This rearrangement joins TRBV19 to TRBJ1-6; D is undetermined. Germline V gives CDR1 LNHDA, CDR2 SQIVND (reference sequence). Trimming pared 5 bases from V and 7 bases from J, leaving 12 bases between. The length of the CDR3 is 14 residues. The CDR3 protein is CASSAQVENSPLHF. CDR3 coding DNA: TGTGCCAGTAGTGCCCAAGTGGAAAATTCACCCCTCCACTTT.

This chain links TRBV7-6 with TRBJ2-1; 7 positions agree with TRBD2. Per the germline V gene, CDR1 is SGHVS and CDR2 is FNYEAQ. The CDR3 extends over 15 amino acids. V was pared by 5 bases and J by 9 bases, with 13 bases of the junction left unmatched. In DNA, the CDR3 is TGTGCCAGCAGCGGTCGGCGGGAGCTTGTTCGTGAGCAGTTCTTC. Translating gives CASSGRRELVREQFF. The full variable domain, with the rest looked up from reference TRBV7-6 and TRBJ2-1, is GAGVSQSPRYKVTKRGQDVALRCDPISGHVSLYWYRQALGQGPEFLTYFNYEAQQDKSGLPNDRFSAERPEGSISTLTIQRTEQRDSAMYRCASSGRRELVREQFFGPGTRLTVL.

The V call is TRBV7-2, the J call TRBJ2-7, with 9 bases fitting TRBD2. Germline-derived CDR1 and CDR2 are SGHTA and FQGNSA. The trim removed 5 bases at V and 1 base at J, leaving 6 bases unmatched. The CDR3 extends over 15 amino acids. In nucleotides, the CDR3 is TGTGCCAGCAGCCCCTCTAGCGGGGTTTCCTACGAGCAGTACTTC. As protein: CASSPSSGVSYEQYF.

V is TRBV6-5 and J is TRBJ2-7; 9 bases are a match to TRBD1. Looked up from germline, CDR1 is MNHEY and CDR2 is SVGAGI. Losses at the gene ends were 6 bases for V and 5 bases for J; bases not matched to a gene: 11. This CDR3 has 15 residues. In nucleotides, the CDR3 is TGTGCCAGCAGCTCAGGGGGGACAGGGAACGACGAGCAGTACTTC. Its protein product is CASSSGGTGNDEQYF.

The CDR3 sequence: CASSENSYQPQHF. The CDR3 region has the DNA TGCGCCAGCAGTGAGAACAGTTATCAGCCCCAGCATTTT. The chain carries TRBV10-2 and TRBJ1-5; D is unclear. Germline values: CDR1 WSHSY, CDR2 SAAADI. V lost 2 bases and J 5 bases, leaving 7 bases between the germline ends. The CDR3 runs 13 residues.

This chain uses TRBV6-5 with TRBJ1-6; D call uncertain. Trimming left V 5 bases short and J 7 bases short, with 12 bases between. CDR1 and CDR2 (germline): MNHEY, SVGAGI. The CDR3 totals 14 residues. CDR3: CASSPPMGNSPLHF. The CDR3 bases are TGTGCCAGCAGTCCGCCGATGGGGAATTCACCCCTCCACTTT.

The CDR3 protein is CASSLTGKHNSPLHF. DNA of the CDR3: TGCGCCAGCAGCTTGACAGGGAAACATAATTCACCCCTCCACTTT. The chain employs TRBV5-1 and TRBJ1-6; D might be TRBD1 (6 bases). The CDR3 runs 15 residues. V was shortened by 1 base and J by 5 bases, with 10 bases between the two germline ends. The germline V gene has CDR1 SGHRS and CDR2 YFSETQ.

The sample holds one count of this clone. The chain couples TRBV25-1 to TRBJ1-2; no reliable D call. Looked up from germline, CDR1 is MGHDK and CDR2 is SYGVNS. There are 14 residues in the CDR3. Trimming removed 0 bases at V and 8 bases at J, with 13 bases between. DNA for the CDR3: TGTGCCAGCAGTGAATATTCCATGGAGGGAGGCTACACCTTC. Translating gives CASSEYSMEGGYTF.

The DNA for the CDR3 is TGTGCCAGCAGCTCTCGCCCCGTTAGTGGCGGGGAGCTGTTTTTT. Amino acid sequence: CASSSRPVSGGELFF. This chain connects TRBV7-7 to TRBJ2-2; D not resolved. The V and J ends lost 4 bases and 7 bases respectively, with 16 bases between them. The CDR3 covers 15 residues. CDR1 SSHAT and CDR2 FNYEAQ come from the germline V gene (reference sequence).

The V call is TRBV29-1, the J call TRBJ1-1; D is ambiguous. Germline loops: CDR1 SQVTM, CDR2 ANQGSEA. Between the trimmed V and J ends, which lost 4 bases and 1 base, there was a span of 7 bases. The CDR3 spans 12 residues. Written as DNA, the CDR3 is TGCAGCGTTGCCGCCGAGAACACTGAAGCTTTCTTT. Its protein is CSVAAENTEAFF.

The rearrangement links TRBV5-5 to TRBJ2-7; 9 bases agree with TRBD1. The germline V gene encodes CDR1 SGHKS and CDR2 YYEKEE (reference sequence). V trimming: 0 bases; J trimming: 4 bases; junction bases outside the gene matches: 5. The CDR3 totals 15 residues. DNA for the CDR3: TGTGCCAGCAGCTTGGCCGGGACAGGGCCTTACGAGCAGTACTTC. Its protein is CASSLAGTGPYEQYF.

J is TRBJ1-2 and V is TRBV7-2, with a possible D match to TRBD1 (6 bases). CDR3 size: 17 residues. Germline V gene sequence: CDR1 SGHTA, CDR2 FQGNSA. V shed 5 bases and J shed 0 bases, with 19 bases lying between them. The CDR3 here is CASSVTFLQGPNYGYTF. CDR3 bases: TGTGCCAGCAGCGTGACCTTCTTACAGGGCCCTAACTATGGCTACACCTTC.

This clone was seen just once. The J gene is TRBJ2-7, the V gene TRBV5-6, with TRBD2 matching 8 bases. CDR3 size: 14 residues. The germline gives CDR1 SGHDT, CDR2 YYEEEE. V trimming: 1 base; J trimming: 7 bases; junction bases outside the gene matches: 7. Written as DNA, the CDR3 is TGTGCCAGCAGCTTGATTGTAGCGGGGCGGGAGCAGTACTTC. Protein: CASSLIVAGREQYF.

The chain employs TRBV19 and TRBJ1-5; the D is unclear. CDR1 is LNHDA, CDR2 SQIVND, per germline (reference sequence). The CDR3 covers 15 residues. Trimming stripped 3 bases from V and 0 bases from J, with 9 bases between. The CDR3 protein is CASSIGWVSNQPQHF. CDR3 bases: TGTGCCAGTAGTATTGGGTGGGTTAGCAATCAGCCCCAGCATTTT.

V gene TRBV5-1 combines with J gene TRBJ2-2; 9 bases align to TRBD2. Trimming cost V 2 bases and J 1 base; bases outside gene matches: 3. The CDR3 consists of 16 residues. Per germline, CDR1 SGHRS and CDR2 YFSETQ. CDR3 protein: CASSFSSGKNTGELFF. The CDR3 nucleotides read TGCGCCAGCAGCTTTTCTAGCGGGAAGAACACCGGGGAGCTGTTTTTT.

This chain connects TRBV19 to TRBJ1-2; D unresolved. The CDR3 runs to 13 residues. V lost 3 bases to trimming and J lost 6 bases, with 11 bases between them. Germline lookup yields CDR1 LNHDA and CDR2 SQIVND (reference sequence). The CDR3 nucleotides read TGTGCCAGTAGTATTGAAGGGTTCGATGGCTACACCTTC. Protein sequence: CASSIEGFDGYTF.

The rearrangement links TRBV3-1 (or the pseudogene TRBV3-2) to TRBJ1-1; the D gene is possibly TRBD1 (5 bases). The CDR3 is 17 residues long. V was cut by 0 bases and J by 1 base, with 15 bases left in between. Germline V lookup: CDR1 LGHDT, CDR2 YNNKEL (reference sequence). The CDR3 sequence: CASSQDGWGRTNTEAFF. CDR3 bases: TGTGCCAGCAGCCAAGATGGGTGGGGCAGAACGAACACTGAAGCTTTCTTT.